Given below is one T cell receptor beta chain in context. Its antigen has not been determined. There are no base qualities to consult, and no much larger clone falls within one base. Library preparation was by the immunoSEQ multiplex PCR assay. TCRdb re-hosts the immuneACCESS table, in-frame sequences only. Its copies lack some clones; in the studies checked, an unresolved V gene accounts for under half of them, and the cause for the rest is not known. Within this sample are under 850,000 clones, with 85% to 90% of them counted one time only. The ten largest clones add up to 0.008% to 0.011% of the sample. This record belongs to a study of shared T cell receptors in the human thymus (dated by TCRdb to the early 2020s). As for the study more broadly: The study examined how the human thymus generates shared, self-reactive T-cell receptor alpha chains.

The germline V end is reduced by 4 bases and the J end by 5 bases; junction bases left unmatched: 4. Inclusive of the bounding cysteine and phenylalanine, the CDR3 is 14 residues long. Only the CDR3 part of the read is kept: 42 bases, read in frame from the first base. The germline V gene yields LGHNA for CDR1 and YSLEER for CDR2. The same data also went into a second study, on human thymus T cells. From the second report: Donors were immunologically healthy infants undergoing open corrective cardiac surgery for congenital heart defects in Finland. The thymus tissue came from surgical resects taken out during corrective cardiac surgery. Biased V and J gene segment usage appeared to be present in both thymic and peripheral blood repertoires. According to the related research, thymic TCR repertoires were highly overlapping among unrelated individuals. The study described the TCR alpha and beta repertoires in under ten infant thymus samples and four matching peripheral blood samples. The infant donors were about 7 to 250 days old, and the cohort included roughly six males and a couple of females. Thymocytes were released mechanically from tissue and stored at -70 °C as pellets of about 10-34 million cells. Genomic DNA was extracted from frozen cell pellets with a QIAsymphony instrument. The immunoSEQ multiplex PCR assay was used to amplify the TCRB and TCRAD loci from a standardized quantity of quality-controlled genomic DNA. Amplicons spanned the V(D)J region at a length sufficient to cover the CDR3 and identify V and J genes. Through the commercial immunoSEQ service, the amplicons were sequenced on an Illumina platform. Primer bias and sequencing errors were corrected as previously described, and TCRAD and TCRB definitions were based on the IMGT database. immunoSEQ Analyzer 3.0 and VDJTools were used for repertoire analysis, which covered basic statistics, V/J segment usage, diversity estimates, rarefaction and pairwise overlap. To estimate diversity, the Chao1, ChaoE, Efron-Thisted, Shannon and inverse Simpson indices were applied, and diversity was also estimated on datasets down-sampled to the smallest sample. For repertoire overlap, CDR3 nucleotide sequence, V gene and J gene had to match strictly, and clustering was done by Jaccard-based multidimensional scaling. On average, about 730,000 unique TCRB clonotypes were obtained from thymus samples, compared with approximately 84,000 from blood samples.

The rearranged chain carries TRBV4-3 and TRBJ2-5, with TRBD2 identical over 10 junction bases. The sequence derives from a boy under two years old with a congenital heart defect. Donor details come from another sample of the same person, matched by shared clones. Sequencing input: thymocytes. The DNA reads TGCGCCAGCAGCCTGAGCGGGAGGGGGGAGACCCAGTACTTC. It is translated as CASSLSGRGETQYF.